The 28 T cell receptor beta chains below were found in one sample sequenced in a study of T-cell reconstitution after alpha-beta-depleted transplantation in children. Preparation of the TCRbeta library was carried out with unique molecular identifiers. In TCRdb, the PCR reads were re-called with MiXCR into one record per CDR3 protein. The repertoire holds almost 500,000 distinct CDR3 sequences, around 12% seen once, with approximately 5.4% in the top ten. Sequencing was performed on PBMCs from the stem cell graft donor, taken from the stem cell graft. These TCRs come from a human donor who donated a stem cell graft to a child with combined immunodeficiency.

This clonotype was detected only a few times. The rearrangement uses TRBV5-1 and TRBJ2-3, with 12 nucleotides matching TRBD2. The V gene's germline CDR1 is SGHRS and CDR2 YFSETQ. Trimming cost V 7 bases and J 9 bases; bases outside gene matches: 6. The CDR3 is made up of 13 amino acids. The CDR3 loop is CASQPLAGGTQYF. The CDR3 bases are TGCGCCAGCCAGCCGCTAGCGGGGGGGACGCAGTATTTT.

In this sample, this clonotype turned up a few times. One junction end disagrees with the germline gene, perhaps due to a read error. The chain carries TRBV7-7 and TRBJ2-1; D is perhaps TRBD1 or TRBD2 (5 bases each). The germline V gene has CDR1 SSHAT and CDR2 FNYEAQ (reference sequence). The CDR3 is 15 residues long. In DNA form, the CDR3 reads TGTGCTAGCAGCTTAGCAGCTTCGCCTGGGGGTGAGCAGTTCTTC. The encoded protein is CASSLAASPGGEQFF. The full variable domain, completed using reference TRBV7-7 and TRBJ2-1, is GAGVSQSPRYKVTKRGQDVTLRCDPISSHATLYWYQQALGQGPEFLTYFNYEAQPDKSGLPSDRFSAERPEGSISTLTIQRTEQRDSAMYRCASSLAASPGGEQFFGPGTRLTVL.

This chain joins TRBV7-2 and TRBJ1-2, with D possibly TRBD1 on 5 matching bases. Between the trimmed V and J ends, which lost 5 bases and 2 bases, there was a span of 9 bases. Germline V CDR1 and CDR2: SGHTA, FQGNSA. The CDR3 loop spans 13 amino acids. The CDR3 region has the DNA TGTGCCAGCAGCAGGGGTATAAACTATGGCTACACCTTC. This translates into CASSRGINYGYTF.

The genes are TRBV28 and TRBJ2-1; 9 bases map to TRBD2. CDR3 length equals 16 residues. V lost 4 bases and J lost 9; bases outside the gene matches: 13. Germline-derived CDR1 and CDR2 are MDHEN and SYDVKM. Here the CDR3 DNA reads TGTGCCAGCAGTTCCCCAGGGAGCGGGGGGCGGGGTGAGCAGTTCTTC. It specifies CASSSPGSGGRGEQFF.

The J gene is TRBJ2-1, the V gene TRBV12-3 or TRBV12-4; TRBD2 matches at 16 bases. This CDR3 contains 20 residues. Trimming took 4 bases from V and 6 from J; bases not matched to a gene: 15. CDR3 loop: CASSWGTSGRAIVGVNEQFF. CDR3 in DNA: TGTGCCAGCAGTTGGGGGACTAGCGGGAGGGCCATTGTCGGTGTCAATGAGCAGTTCTTC.

The V and J genes are TRBV30 and TRBJ1-6; the D is unclear. The germline gives CDR1 GTSNPN, CDR2 SVGIG (reference sequence). The CDR3 length is 15 residues. Deletions cut 0 bases from V and 10 bases from J, with 16 bases between. The CDR3 DNA reads as TGTGCCTGGAGTGTAATAAGGGAGATTCGGTCACCCCTCCACTTT. Its translation is CAWSVIREIRSPLHF.

This clonotype is deemed medium-sized. This rearrangement joins TRBV7-3 to TRBJ2-1; D remains unclear. This CDR3 has 15 residues. The germline V and J ends were trimmed by 1 base and 0 bases, with 7 bases remaining between them. CDR1 and CDR2 from the germline V gene are SGHTA and FQGTGA. CDR3 sequence reads: CASSLSPSSYNEQFF. CDR3 DNA sequence: TGTGCCAGCAGCTTAAGTCCGAGCTCCTACAATGAGCAGTTCTTC.

The chain joins TRBV6-2 or TRBV6-3 to TRBJ2-1; 7 bases align to TRBD1. J lost 4 bases, V lost 8 bases, and 5 bases had no gene match. Per germline, CDR1 MNHEY and CDR2 SVGEGT. The length of the CDR3 is 13 residues. For the CDR3, the DNA is TGTGCCAGCCGGGACAGCCATTACAATGAGCAGTTCTTC. It is translated as CASRDSHYNEQFF.

The chain combines TRBV5-1 with TRBJ2-4; D possibly corresponds to TRBD2 (5 bases). The CDR3 has 14 amino acids. Germline-derived CDR1 and CDR2 are SGHRS and YFSETQ. V lost 0 bases and J 8 bases, leaving 12 bases between the germline ends. The CDR3 spells CASSLVVPGDIQYF. The CDR3 DNA follows: TGCGCCAGCAGCTTGGTTGTACCCGGGGACATTCAGTACTTC.

CDR3 nucleotides: TGCGCCAGCAGCCAAGATCCAGGGGCGGGGAATGAGCAGTTCTTC. Its translation is CASSQDPGAGNEQFF. The V gene is TRBV4-1, the J gene TRBJ2-1; TRBD1 or TRBD2 may be the D gene (6 bases each). Germline V CDR1 and CDR2: MGHRA, YSYEKL. Trimming took off 0 bases at V and 7 bases at J, with 13 bases between the two ends. The length of the CDR3 is 15 residues.

The chain has TRBV12-3 or TRBV12-4 and TRBJ1-2; 10 positions agree with TRBD1. Trimming took 4 bases from V and 8 from J; bases not matched to a gene: 4. This CDR3 has 13 residues. CDR3 in DNA: TGTGCCAGCAGTTCAGACAGGGGGCGGGGCTACACCTTC. Its protein product is CASSSDRGRGYTF.

This clonotype was seen ten or more times. The V call is TRBV12-3 or TRBV12-4, the J call TRBJ2-3, with 7 bases lining up with TRBD1. V shed 2 bases, J shed 3 bases, and the junction held 8 bases outside the gene matches. The CDR3 covers 16 residues. The CDR3 here is CASSLSGGRGTDTQYF. In DNA, the CDR3 is TGTGCCAGCAGTTTATCCGGTGGCAGGGGGACAGATACGCAGTATTTT.

The DNA for the CDR3 is TGTGCCACCAGCCAAAACAGGGCTGGCTATGGCTACACCTTC. Translated, it gives CATSQNRAGYGYTF. V and J are TRBV6-1 and TRBJ1-2; D might be TRBD1 (6 bases). Trimming cost V 10 bases and J 4 bases, with 19 bases left between them. CDR3 size: 14 residues. The V gene's germline CDR1 is MNHNS and CDR2 SASEGT.

This clonotype was found a few times. The V gene is TRBV4-3, the J gene TRBJ2-3, with unresolved D. CDR3 size: 13 residues. Trimming cost V 4 bases and J 8 bases, with 13 bases left between them. The germline CDR1 and CDR2 sequences are LGHNA and YSLEER. CDR3 loop: CASSLDPSGTQYF. The CDR3 coding sequence is TGCGCCAGCAGCCTAGACCCCTCGGGTACGCAGTATTTT.

There are a few counts of this clonotype. CDR3 in amino acids: CASSLGTLSGYGYTF. The DNA for the CDR3 is TGTGCCAGCAGCCTGGGGACCCTCTCTGGCTATGGCTACACCTTC. This chain links TRBV5-5 with TRBJ1-2; D may be TRBD1 (5 bases). Germline CDR1 SGHKS, CDR2 YYEKEE (reference sequence). V lost 4 bases and J 4 bases, leaving 17 bases between the germline ends. CDR3 length: 15 amino acids.

This clonotype was observed a few times. The DNA of the CDR3 is TGTGCCAGCAGCCAAATAACACCTGAGGGGAATCAGCCCCAGCATTTT. It codes for CASSQITPEGNQPQHF. The chain joins TRBV4-2 to TRBJ1-5; maybe TRBD1 (5 bases). Germline CDR1 and CDR2: LGHNA and YNFKEQ. V shed 2 bases and J shed 4 bases, with 15 bases lying between them. There are 16 residues in the CDR3.

Of note for this clonotype: The conserved phenylalanine or tryptophan normally closing the CDR3 is absent here, so this likely arose from a read error. J is TRBJ1-2 and V is TRBV5-4, with TRBD1 identical over 12 bases. Losses at the gene ends were 0 bases for V and 8 bases for J; bases not matched to a gene: 2. CDR1 SGHNT and CDR2 YYREEE come from the germline V gene (reference sequence). This CDR3 is 14 amino acids long. The CDR3 region is CASSLGGTGGGYTI. CDR3 nucleotide sequence: TGTGCCAGCAGCTTGGGTGGGACAGGGGGCGGCTACACCATC.

V is TRBV6-5 and J is TRBJ2-7; TRBD1 is a possible D gene (5 bases). The CDR3 totals 13 residues. Germline V gene data show CDR1 as MNHEY and CDR2 as SVGAGI. V shed 6 bases and J shed 6 bases, with 15 bases lying between them. The CDR3 is CASRYLVGAEQYF. For the CDR3, the DNA is TGTGCCAGCAGATACCTAGTAGGGGCCGAGCAGTACTTC.

This clonotype was seen a handful of times. The CDR3 spells CSVASGSGTDTQYF. CDR3 nucleotide sequence: TGCAGCGTTGCTAGCGGGAGCGGCACAGATACGCAGTATTTT. The rearrangement links TRBV29-1 to TRBJ2-3; 10 nucleotides match TRBD2. CDR3 length: 14 residues. The J segment lost 1 base and the V segment lost 4 bases, leaving 2 bases of the junction unmatched. Germline values: CDR1 SQVTM, CDR2 ANQGSEA.

In this sample, this clonotype turned up a few times. The chain combines TRBV4-3 with TRBJ2-1, with unresolved D. This CDR3 has 19 amino acids. Germline lookup yields CDR1 LGHNA and CDR2 YSLEER. Trimming removed 1 base from V and 0 bases from J, with 19 bases in between. The CDR3, as DNA: TGCGCCAGCAGCCAAGGGCCCCAGGATGGCGCCCTCTCCTACAATGAGCAGTTCTTC. This encodes CASSQGPQDGALSYNEQFF.

This clonotype was seen a few times. The chain carries TRBV30 and TRBJ2-2; no reliable D call. The CDR3 runs 13 residues. The V gene lost 1 base and the J gene lost 3 bases, with 6 bases spanning the gap. CDR1 is GTSNPN and CDR2 is SVGIG in the germline V gene (reference sequence). CDR3: CAWSGFYTGELFF. The CDR3 DNA reads TGTGCCTGGAGTGGCTTCTACACCGGGGAGCTGTTTTTT.

The chain couples TRBV12-3 or TRBV12-4 to TRBJ1-6; a weak D match, TRBD1 (5 bases). The CDR3 totals 15 residues. Trimming removed 3 bases at V and 5 bases at J, with 11 bases between. CDR3 in amino acids: CASSFKGSDNSPLHF. In nucleotides, the CDR3 is TGTGCCAGCAGTTTCAAGGGGTCGGATAATTCACCCCTCCACTTT.

The chain employs TRBV18 and TRBJ2-1; D is uncertain. With 3 bases removed from V and 10 bases from J, the gap between germline ends came to 16 bases. This CDR3 has 14 residues. Per germline, CDR1 KGHSH and CDR2 LQKENI. In DNA, the CDR3 is TGTGCCAGCTCACCCGTGATCCGGGTCGAAGAGCAGTTCTTC. Its translation is CASSPVIRVEEQFF.

This clonotype came up a few times. The chain has TRBV12-3 or TRBV12-4 and TRBJ2-7; D not certain. V was clipped by 3 bases and J by 4 bases, with 10 bases between them. There are 13 residues in the CDR3. CDR3 in amino acids: CASSFPEPYEQYF. The CDR3 nucleotides are TGTGCCAGCAGTTTTCCGGAGCCTTACGAGCAGTACTTC.

This clonotype was counted many times. The V and J genes are TRBV12-3 or TRBV12-4 and TRBJ2-2; 7 bases fit TRBD1. The CDR3 is 15 residues long. J was trimmed by 0 bases and V by 5 bases; bases with no gene match: 3. This CDR3 reads CASSAQGANTGELFF. The CDR3 DNA is TGTGCCAGCAGTGCTCAGGGGGCGAACACCGGGGAGCTGTTTTTT.

This clonotype was observed many times. This chain links TRBV6-1 with TRBJ1-2; 7 bases agree with TRBD1. CDR1 and CDR2 (germline): MNHNS, SASEGT. J was trimmed by 4 bases and V by 5 bases; bases with no gene match: 4. The CDR3 length is 13 residues. The CDR3 DNA reads TGTGCCAGCAGTCAGGGACAGATCTATGGCTACACCTTC. Translating gives CASSQGQIYGYTF.

This clonotype was picked up many times. V and J are TRBV7-9 and TRBJ2-2; perhaps TRBD1 as D (6 bases). The CDR3 spans 14 residues. Looked up from germline, CDR1 is SEHNR and CDR2 is FQNEAQ (reference sequence). V lost 7 bases and J lost 1, with 10 bases in between. CDR3 amino acids: CASTLGQNTGELFF. In DNA form, the CDR3 reads TGTGCCAGCACCCTGGGACAGAACACCGGGGAGCTGTTTTTT.

This chain joins TRBV10-3 and TRBJ2-7, with no clear D. Germline V gives CDR1 ENHRY, CDR2 SYGVKD. V was shortened by 7 bases and J by 2 bases, with 15 bases between the two germline ends. The CDR3 is 14 amino acids. CDR3 loop: CAITPLDNPYEQYF. Here the CDR3 DNA reads TGTGCCATCACTCCTCTCGACAATCCCTACGAGCAGTACTTC.